This entry describes one T cell receptor beta chain. Use of 60 Vbeta and 13 Jbeta primers characterized the PCR. Assay used: immunoSEQ multiplex PCR; TCRdb lists only in-frame clones, some missing. The sample contains 75,000 to 90,000 clones, more than 60% of which appear only once. V lost 4 bases and J lost 0; bases outside the gene matches: 8. The germline V gene has CDR1 SGHRS and CDR2 YFSETQ. The CDR3 covers 16 residues. This sample was included in a study of cytomegalovirus exposure and HLA in healthy donors. V gene TRBV5-1 combines with J gene TRBJ2-7, with 9 positions matching TRBD2. This sequence was found in a male donor in good health and CMV-seropositive. Sequencing was performed on PBMCs. CDR3 DNA sequence: TGCGCCAGCAGCCGTGGGCTAGCGGGGACCTCCTACGAGCAGTACTTC. Protein product: CASSRGLAGTSYEQYF.